This T cell receptor beta chain is drawn from a study of blood T cell repertoires in COVID-19. TCRdb's table, derived via immunoSEQ multiplex PCR, lists solely in-frame clones and lacks some. The sample has about 150,000 clones, around 81% seen once. Each participant's cohort was designated according to participant-reported clinical history. Donors in Cohort 3 who had recovered were those with two negative PCRs, healthcare professional clearance, or resolution of their symptoms. CDR3 length: 14 residues. Looked up from germline, CDR1 is SGHDN and CDR2 is FVKESK. V was trimmed by 4 bases and J by 0 bases, leaving 9 bases between them.

This sequence originates from a woman between 35 and 50 years old who had recovered from COVID-19. The sample was PBMCs or T cells enriched from blood (not recorded which). The chain has TRBV14 and TRBJ1-1; a weak D match, TRBD1 (5 bases). CDR3 residues: CASSLDSMNTEAFF. The CDR3 coding sequence is TGTGCCAGCAGCCTCGACAGTATGAACACTGAAGCTTTCTTT.